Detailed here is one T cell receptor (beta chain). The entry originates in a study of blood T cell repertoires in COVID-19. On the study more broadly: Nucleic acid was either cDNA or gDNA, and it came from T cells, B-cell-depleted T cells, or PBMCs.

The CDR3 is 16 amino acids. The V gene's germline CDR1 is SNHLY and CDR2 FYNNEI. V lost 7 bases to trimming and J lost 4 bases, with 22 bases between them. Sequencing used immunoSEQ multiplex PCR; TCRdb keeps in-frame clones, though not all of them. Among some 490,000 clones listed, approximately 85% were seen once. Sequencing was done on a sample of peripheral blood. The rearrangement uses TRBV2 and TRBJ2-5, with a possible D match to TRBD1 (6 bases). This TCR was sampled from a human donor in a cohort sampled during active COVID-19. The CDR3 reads CASKYSTGQDGETQYF. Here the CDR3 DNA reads TGTGCCAGCAAGTATTCGACAGGCCAGGACGGAGAGACCCAGTACTTC.